This entry features one T cell receptor beta chain sequence. The record originates from a study of shared clonotypes between healthy human individuals. The germline V gene has CDR1 SGHRS and CDR2 YFSETQ. This CDR3 spans 15 amino acids. The V and J ends lost 6 bases and 1 base, in that order; junction bases with no gene match: 9. Ten immunoSEQ deep assay plates were used to sequence unsorted PBMC DNA. Clones were read by immunoSEQ multiplex PCR, and TCRdb kept only the in-frame ones, dropping some. The data hold 400,000 to 500,000 clones, with 79% observed a single time. The TCR originated in a woman in her thirties or forties in good health. Some clones in this sample may be carry-over from other donors' samples. The chain uses TRBV5-1 and TRBJ2-5, with 7 bases fitting TRBD1. Sequenced material: PBMCs. The CDR3 protein is CASTRDSGFQETQYF. CDR3 in DNA: TGCGCCAGCACTAGGGACAGCGGTTTCCAAGAGACCCAGTACTTC.